The 18 T cell receptor beta chains below all came from one sample that was sequenced in a study of shared clonotypes between healthy human individuals. Clones were read by immunoSEQ multiplex PCR, and TCRdb kept only the in-frame ones, dropping some. The sample lists approximately 2.5 million clones, around 90% occurring once. Sequenced sample: naive CD4+ T cells sorted from blood. Subset given: CD45RA+ positively selected. Every receptor here comes from a man aged 18 to 35 in good health.

The CDR3 DNA sequence: TGTGCCAGTAGTATCCAGGGTAGAAACTACGAGCAGTACTTC. It codes for CASSIQGRNYEQYF. The chain links TRBV19 to TRBJ2-7; a weak D match, TRBD1 (5 bases). This CDR3 comprises 14 residues. The V end was cut by 3 bases, the J end by 3 bases, with 12 bases between. Germline loops: CDR1 LNHDA, CDR2 SQIVND (reference sequence).

The chain links TRBV15 to TRBJ2-7; D not certain. The V end lost 0 bases, the J end lost 2 bases, and 5 bases lay between the germline ends. The CDR3 contains 13 residues. In germline, CDR1 is LNHNV, CDR2 YYDKDF (reference sequence). This CDR3 reads CATSRDGTYEQYF. The CDR3 region has the DNA TGTGCCACCAGCAGAGATGGGACCTACGAGCAGTACTTC.

In DNA form, the CDR3 reads TGTGCCAGCTCACCACCCGCGACGCAAGAGCAGTACTTC. Amino acid sequence: CASSPPATQEQYF. The gene calls are TRBV18 and TRBJ2-7; D gene uncertain. CDR3 length: 13 residues. V was shortened by 0 bases and J by 7 bases, with 10 bases between the two germline ends. Germline V gene sequence: CDR1 KGHSH, CDR2 LQKENI.

The J gene is TRBJ2-1, the V gene TRBV30, with D uncertain. Deletions cut 4 bases from V and 4 bases from J, with 20 bases between. This CDR3 is 16 amino acids long. The V gene's germline CDR1 is GTSNPN and CDR2 SVGIG (reference sequence). In DNA form, the CDR3 reads TGTGCCTGGAACCGACACGAAATGACCATATACAATGAGCAGTTCTTC. This encodes CAWNRHEMTIYNEQFF.

The chain recombines TRBV4-3 with TRBJ2-2, with TRBD1 matching over 8 bases. CDR1 and CDR2 from the germline V gene are LGHNA and YSLEER. The CDR3 has 16 amino acids. With 6 bases clipped from V and 1 base from J, the junction kept 7 bases outside the gene matches. In DNA form, the CDR3 reads TGCGCCAGCAGGCCCACCGGGACAGGGAACACCGGGGAGCTGTTTTTT. Its translation: CASRPTGTGNTGELFF.

V and J are TRBV19 and TRBJ2-3, with D possibly TRBD1 on 6 matching bases. CDR3 length: 15 amino acids. From germline, CDR1 is LNHDA and CDR2 SQIVND (reference sequence). Trimming stripped 5 bases from V and 0 bases from J, with 12 bases between. CDR3 protein: CASSDQGLSTDTQYF. CDR3 coding DNA: TGTGCCAGTAGTGACCAGGGGCTTAGCACAGATACGCAGTATTTT. Variable domain in full (rest from reference TRBV19 and TRBJ2-3): DGGITQSPKYLFRKEGQNVTLSCEQNLNHDAMYWYRQDPGQGLRLIYYSQIVNDFQKGDIAEGYSVSREKKESFPLTVTSAQKNPTAFYLCASSDQGLSTDTQYFGPGTRLTVL.

The gene calls are TRBV4-1 and TRBJ2-7; D not certain. Germline V CDR1 and CDR2: MGHRA, YSYEKL. The CDR3 sequence is 15 residues long. V shed 3 bases and J shed 7 bases, with 19 bases lying between them. The CDR3 loop reads CASSHYTGPQGEQYF. The DNA for the CDR3 is TGCGCCAGCAGCCATTACACCGGGCCCCAAGGGGAGCAGTACTTC.

To note about this clone: This CDR3 is also generated by other DNA sequences in the sample. The chain recombines TRBV18 with TRBJ1-1, with D maybe TRBD1 (6 bases). The CDR3 is 13 amino acids. Germline CDR1 and CDR2: KGHSH and LQKENI. Trimming shortened V by 3 bases and J by 4 bases, and 9 bases separated the two germline ends. This CDR3 reads CASSPNRATEAFF. CDR3 bases: TGTGCCAGCTCACCCAACAGGGCCACTGAAGCTTTCTTT.

The chain joins TRBV30 to TRBJ1-2; TRBD1 matches at 10 bases. V was clipped by 3 bases and J by 3 bases; unmatched bases: 4. This CDR3 is 14 amino acids long. Per the germline V gene, CDR1 is GTSNPN and CDR2 is SVGIG (reference sequence). As DNA, the CDR3 is TGTGCCTGGAGGTGGACAGGGGGGGACTATGGCTACACCTTC. It specifies CAWRWTGGDYGYTF.

The J gene is TRBJ2-3, the V gene TRBV2; no reliable D call. This CDR3 has 13 residues. The V and J ends lost 7 bases and 3 bases respectively, with 11 bases between them. CDR1 is SNHLY, CDR2 FYNNEI, per germline. CDR3: CASTQGSTDTQYF. In DNA, the CDR3 is TGTGCCAGCACCCAAGGGTCAACAGATACGCAGTATTTT.

This chain connects TRBV5-4 to TRBJ1-4, with TRBD1 matching over 10 bases. Trimming took 4 bases from V and 5 from J; bases not matched to a gene: 5. Germline CDR1 reads SGHNT; CDR2 reads YYREEE (reference sequence). The CDR3 extends over 15 amino acids. CDR3 sequence reads: CASSVPGQGNEKLFF. CDR3 coding DNA: TGTGCCAGCAGCGTCCCGGGACAGGGGAATGAAAAACTGTTTTTT.

For this clone: Additional DNA sequences in this sample encode the identical CDR3. The V and J genes are TRBV20-1 and TRBJ2-7; D unclear. CDR3 length: 11 residues. The germline V gene encodes CDR1 DFQATT and CDR2 SNEGSKA (reference sequence). V gave up 3 bases and J gave up 1 base, with 4 bases separating them. The CDR3 sequence is CSARGSYEQYF. Written as DNA, the CDR3 is TGCAGTGCTAGGGGATCCTACGAGCAGTACTTC.

V and J are TRBV30 and TRBJ1-6; no reliable D call. The CDR3 spans 17 residues. V dropped 0 bases and J dropped 0 bases, with 12 bases sitting between them. Germline assignment: CDR1 GTSNPN and CDR2 SVGIG (reference sequence). The CDR3 loop reads CAWSVEQMSSYNSPLHF. The CDR3, as DNA: TGTGCCTGGAGTGTGGAACAGATGAGCTCCTATAATTCACCCCTCCACTTT.

Written as DNA, the CDR3 is TGTGCCAGCAGCTCCACCGGGACAGGATTACTCAATCAGCCCCAGCATTTT. Protein: CASSSTGTGLLNQPQHF. The gene calls are TRBV7-8 and TRBJ1-5; 8 bases fit TRBD1. Germline V gene lookup returns CDR1 SGHVS and CDR2 FQNEAQ. This CDR3 contains 17 residues. J was trimmed by 3 bases and V by 4 bases; bases with no gene match: 11.

This clone was counted once. The genes are TRBV6-6 and TRBJ2-7; D gene unclear. CDR1 MNHNY and CDR2 SVGAGI come from the germline V gene (reference sequence). The CDR3 extends over 12 amino acids. V lost 5 bases to trimming and J lost 4 bases, with 9 bases between them. CDR3 sequence (DNA): TGTGCCAGCAGTAATCATCAATACGAGCAGTACTTC. This codes for CASSNHQYEQYF.

The chain couples TRBV6-6 to TRBJ1-6, with D perhaps matching TRBD1 (6 bases). The CDR3 consists of 16 residues. The germline V gene encodes CDR1 MNHNY and CDR2 SVGAGI (reference sequence). V shed 6 bases and J shed 9 bases, with 21 bases lying between them. The CDR3 DNA is TGTGCCAGCAGGGCAACTTTGAGGGGGGAAGGTTCACCCCTCCACTTT. Amino acid sequence: CASRATLRGEGSPLHF.

J is TRBJ2-3 and V is TRBV4-2; D is unclear. The germline CDR1 and CDR2 sequences are LGHNA and YNFKEQ. The CDR3 sequence is 14 residues long. V was trimmed by 0 bases and J by 7 bases, leaving 11 bases between them. CDR3 DNA: TGTGCCAGCAGCCAAGAACTGGCACAAAATACGCAGTATTTT. Translation: CASSQELAQNTQYF.

The chain couples TRBV19 to TRBJ2-7; the match to TRBD2 covers 10 bases. This CDR3 region has 17 residues. The germline V gene has CDR1 LNHDA and CDR2 SQIVND (reference sequence). The V gene end was trimmed by 1 base and the J gene end by 1 base; junction bases not matched to a gene: 7. CDR3 region: CASSIGSGTSDSYEQYF. CDR3 bases: TGTGCCAGTAGTATAGGATCCGGGACTAGCGATTCCTACGAGCAGTACTTC.